The clone carrying this TCR beta chain was recorded a few times. The target antigen is unknown. One entry per CDR3 protein results from TCRdb running MiXCR on the 5' RACE reads. The sample includes a few hundred thousand distinct CDR3 sequences, 20% of them seen just once. The data derive from a study of CD8 T cells in ankylosing spondylitis. V dropped 5 bases and J dropped 5 bases, with 15 bases sitting between them. The CDR3 loop spans 14 amino acids. CDR1 is SGHAT, CDR2 FQNNGV, per germline. Notes on the study in general: Significant enrichment of disease-linked clones was reported in matched ankylosing spondylitis synovial fluid. A TCR beta motif of eight or nine highly homologous variants seemed to mark ankylosing spondylitis blood. Reactive arthritis synovial fluid and blood were previously reported to contain some motif variants.

Sequencing used blood, either unsorted or a sorted T cell fraction (not recorded which). V usage is TRBV11-2 and J usage is TRBJ2-5, with D tentatively TRBD2 (5 bases). This clonotype originated in a male donor with ankylosing spondylitis or in good health (not recorded which). As DNA, the CDR3 is TGTGCCAGCAGCCCTACGGGGTCGGAGGAGACCCAGTACTTC. It translates to CASSPTGSEETQYF. Full variable domain (missing parts from reference TRBV11-2 and TRBJ2-5): EAGVAQSPRYKIIEKRQSVAFWCNPISGHATLYWYQQILGQGPKLLIQFQNNGVVDDSQLPKDRFSAERLKGVDSTLKIQPAKLEDSAVYLCASSPTGSEETQYFGPGTRLLVL.